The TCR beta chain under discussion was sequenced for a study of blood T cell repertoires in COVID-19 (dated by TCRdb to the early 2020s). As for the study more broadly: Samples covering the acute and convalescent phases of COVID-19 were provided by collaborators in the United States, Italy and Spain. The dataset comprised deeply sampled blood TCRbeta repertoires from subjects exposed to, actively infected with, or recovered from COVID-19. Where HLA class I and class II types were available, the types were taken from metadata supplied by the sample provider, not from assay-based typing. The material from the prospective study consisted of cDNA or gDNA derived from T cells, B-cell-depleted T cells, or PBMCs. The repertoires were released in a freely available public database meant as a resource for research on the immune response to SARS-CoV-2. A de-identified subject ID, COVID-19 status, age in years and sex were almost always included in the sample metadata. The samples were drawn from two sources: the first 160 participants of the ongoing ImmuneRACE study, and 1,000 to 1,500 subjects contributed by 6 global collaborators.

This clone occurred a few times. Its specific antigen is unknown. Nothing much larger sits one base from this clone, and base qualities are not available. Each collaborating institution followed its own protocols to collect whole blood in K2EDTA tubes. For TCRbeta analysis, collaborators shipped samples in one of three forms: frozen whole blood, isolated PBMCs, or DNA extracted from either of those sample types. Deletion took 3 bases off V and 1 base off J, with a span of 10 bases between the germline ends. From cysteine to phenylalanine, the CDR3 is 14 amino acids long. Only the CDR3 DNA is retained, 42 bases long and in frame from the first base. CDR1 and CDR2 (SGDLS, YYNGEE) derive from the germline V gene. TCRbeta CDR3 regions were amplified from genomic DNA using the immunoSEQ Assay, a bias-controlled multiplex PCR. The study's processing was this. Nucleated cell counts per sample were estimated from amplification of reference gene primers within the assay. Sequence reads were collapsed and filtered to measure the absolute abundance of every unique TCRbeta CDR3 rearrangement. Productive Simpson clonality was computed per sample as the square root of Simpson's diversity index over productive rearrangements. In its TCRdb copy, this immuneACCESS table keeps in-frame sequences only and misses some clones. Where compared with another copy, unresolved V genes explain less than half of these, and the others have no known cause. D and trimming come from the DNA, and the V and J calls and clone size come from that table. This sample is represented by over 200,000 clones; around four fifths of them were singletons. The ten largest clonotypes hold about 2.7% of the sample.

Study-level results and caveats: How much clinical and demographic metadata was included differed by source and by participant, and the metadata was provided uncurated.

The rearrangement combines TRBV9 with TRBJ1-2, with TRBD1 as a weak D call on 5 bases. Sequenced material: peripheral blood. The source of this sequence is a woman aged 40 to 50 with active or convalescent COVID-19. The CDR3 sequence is CASSEDSFNYGYTF. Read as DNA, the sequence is TGTGCCAGCAGCGAAGACAGCTTTAACTATGGCTACACCTTC.